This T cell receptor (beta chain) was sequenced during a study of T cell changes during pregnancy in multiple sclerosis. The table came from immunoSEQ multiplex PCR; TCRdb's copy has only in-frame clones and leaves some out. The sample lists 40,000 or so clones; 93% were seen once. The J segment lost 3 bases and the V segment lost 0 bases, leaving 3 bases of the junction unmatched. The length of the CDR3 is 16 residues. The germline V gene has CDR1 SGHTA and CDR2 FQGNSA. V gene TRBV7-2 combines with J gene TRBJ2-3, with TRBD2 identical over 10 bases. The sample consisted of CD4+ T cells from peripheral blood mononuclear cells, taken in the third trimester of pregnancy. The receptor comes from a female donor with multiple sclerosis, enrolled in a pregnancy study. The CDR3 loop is CASSLASGGATDTQYF. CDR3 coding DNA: TGTGCCAGCAGCTTAGCGAGCGGGGGGGCAACAGATACGCAGTATTTT. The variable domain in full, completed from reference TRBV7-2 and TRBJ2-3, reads GAGVSQSPSNKVTEKGKDVELRCDPISGHTALYWYRQSLGQGLEFLIYFQGNSAPDKSGLPSDRFSAERTGGSVSTLTIQRTQQEDSAVYLCASSLASGGATDTQYFGPGTRLTVL.